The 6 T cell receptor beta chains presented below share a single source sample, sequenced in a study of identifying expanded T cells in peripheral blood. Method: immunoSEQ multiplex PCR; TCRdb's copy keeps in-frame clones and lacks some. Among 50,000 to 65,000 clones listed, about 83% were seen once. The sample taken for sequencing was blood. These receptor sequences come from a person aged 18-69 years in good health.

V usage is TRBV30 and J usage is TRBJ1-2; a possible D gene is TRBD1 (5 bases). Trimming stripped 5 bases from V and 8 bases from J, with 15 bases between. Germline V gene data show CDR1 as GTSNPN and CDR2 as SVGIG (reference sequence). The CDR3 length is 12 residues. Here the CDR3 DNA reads TGTGCCTGGGGAGACAGACTGGCGGGCTACACCTTC. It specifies CAWGDRLAGYTF.

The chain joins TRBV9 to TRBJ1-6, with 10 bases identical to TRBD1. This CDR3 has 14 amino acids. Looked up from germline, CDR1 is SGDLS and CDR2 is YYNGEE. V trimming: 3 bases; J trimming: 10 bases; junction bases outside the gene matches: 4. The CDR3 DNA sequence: TGTGCCAGCAGCGACGGGACAGGGGCGTCACCCCTCCACTTT. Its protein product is CASSDGTGASPLHF. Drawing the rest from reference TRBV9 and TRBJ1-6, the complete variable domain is DSGVTQTPKHLITATGQRVTLRCSPRSGDLSVYWYQQSLDQGLQFLIQYYNGEERAKGNILERFSAQQFPDLHSELNLSSLELGDSALYFCASSDGTGASPLHFGNGTRLTVT.

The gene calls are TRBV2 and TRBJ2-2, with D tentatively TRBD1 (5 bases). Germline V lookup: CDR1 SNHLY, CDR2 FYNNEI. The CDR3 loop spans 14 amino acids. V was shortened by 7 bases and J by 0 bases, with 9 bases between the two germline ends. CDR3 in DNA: TGTGCCAGCAAAGACAGTGCGAACACCGGGGAGCTGTTTTTT. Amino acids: CASKDSANTGELFF.

CDR3 in amino acids: CASSFLAGVPLNDEQYF. In nucleotides, the CDR3 is TGTGCCAGCAGCTTTCTAGCGGGAGTACCCCTGAACGACGAGCAGTACTTC. The chain is built from TRBV7-2 and TRBJ2-7, with 10 bases that match TRBD2. The CDR3 extends over 17 amino acids. Trimming cost V 3 bases and J 5 bases; bases outside gene matches: 13. Per germline, CDR1 SGHTA and CDR2 FQGNSA.

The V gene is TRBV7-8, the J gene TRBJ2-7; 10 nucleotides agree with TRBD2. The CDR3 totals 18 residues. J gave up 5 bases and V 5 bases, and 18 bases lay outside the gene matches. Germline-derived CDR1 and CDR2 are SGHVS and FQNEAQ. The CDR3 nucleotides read TGTGCCAGCAGCCCGCGGGGAGGGCTAGCGGGAGATGGCGACGAGCAGTACTTC. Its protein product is CASSPRGGLAGDGDEQYF.

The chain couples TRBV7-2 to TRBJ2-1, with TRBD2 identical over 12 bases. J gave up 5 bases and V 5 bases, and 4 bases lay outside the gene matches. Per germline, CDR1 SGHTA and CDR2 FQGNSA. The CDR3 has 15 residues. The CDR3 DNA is TGTGCCAGCAGCAACCTAGCGGGAGGGCACAATGAGCAGTTCTTC. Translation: CASSNLAGGHNEQFF. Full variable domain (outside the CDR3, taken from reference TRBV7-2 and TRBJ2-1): GAGVSQSPSNKVTEKGKDVELRCDPISGHTALYWYRQSLGQGLEFLIYFQGNSAPDKSGLPSDRFSAERTGGSVSTLTIQRTQQEDSAVYLCASSNLAGGHNEQFFGPGTRLTVL.